One and the same sample provided the 25 T cell receptor beta chains below, sequenced in a study of regulatory T cells in long-lasting Graves disease. Documented time point: newly diagnosed GD, antithyroid drugs for less than 3 months. Scientists built the TCR library using RNA that was extracted from PBMCs. Arm-PCR of CDR3 regions and iRepertoire HTBI primers were the basis on which TCR beta libraries were built. TCRdb ran MiXCR on the multiplex PCR reads and lists one entry per CDR3 protein. The sample lists roughly 560,000 distinct CDR3 sequences, around 12% occurring once. This sample also belongs to another study, concerning T cells in Graves' hyperthyroidism and ophthalmopathy.

Sequencing used peripheral blood mononuclear cells (PBMCs), obtained at new diagnosis, from a patient treated with antithyroid drugs. The source of these receptors is a woman aged 25 to 45 with Graves disease.

This clonotype was detected a few times. This chain joins TRBV27 and TRBJ2-1, with D perhaps TRBD2 (5 bases). Germline values: CDR1 MNHEY, CDR2 SMNVEV (reference sequence). CDR3 length: 14 residues. V lost 5 bases and J 9 bases, leaving 17 bases between the germline ends. Here the CDR3 reads CASSITSYSIEQFF. Here the CDR3 DNA reads TGTGCCAGCAGTATTACTAGTTACAGCATTGAGCAGTTCTTC.

A single count supports this clonotype. This may arise from a read error, as a much more abundant clone is one base away. The V gene is TRBV11-3, the J gene TRBJ2-3; D uncertain. With the DNA end fitting TRBJ1-5 better, the J assignment may be wrong. Germline-derived CDR1 and CDR2 are SGHNT and YENEEA. The CDR3 extends over 12 amino acids. The CDR3 spells CASRGFTDTQHF. DNA for the CDR3: TGTGCCAGCCGCGGGTTCACAGATACGCAGCATTTT.

This clonotype has at least ten counts. The genes are TRBV2 and TRBJ2-1; D remains unclear. Between the trimmed V and J ends, which lost 7 bases and 0 bases, there was a span of 13 bases. Germline V gene data show CDR1 as SNHLY and CDR2 as FYNNEI. CDR3 length: 15 residues. As DNA, the CDR3 is TGTGCCAGCACCTGGACCTCAAGCTCCTACAATGAGCAGTTCTTC. Its protein is CASTWTSSSYNEQFF.

The rearrangement uses TRBV3-1 and TRBJ2-3; 13 bases map to TRBD2. In germline, CDR1 is LGHDT, CDR2 YNNKEL (reference sequence). The V and J ends lost 0 bases and 6 bases, in that order; junction bases with no gene match: 6. CDR3 size: 17 residues. The CDR3 reads CASSQDWWTSGSDTQYF. The CDR3 DNA follows: TGTGCCAGCAGCCAAGATTGGTGGACTAGCGGGAGTGATACGCAGTATTTT.

Turning to this clonotype: One base away lies a much larger clone, so this may be a sequencing read error. The chain carries TRBV19 and TRBJ2-1, with no clear D. The CDR3 has 19 amino acids. Germline CDR1 and CDR2: LNHDA and SQIVND (reference sequence). The CDR3 region has the DNA TGTGCCAGTAGTCTTGGCTTGTCCTACGCGAGATGGTCCTACAATGGGCAGTTCTTC. Its translation: CASSLGLSYARWSYNGQFF.

This clonotype turned up a few times. The V gene is TRBV7-9, the J gene TRBJ1-3, with D unclear. Deletions cut 2 bases from V and 0 bases from J, with 8 bases between. The V gene's germline CDR1 is SEHNR and CDR2 FQNEAQ (reference sequence). The CDR3 totals 15 residues. CDR3 nucleotide sequence: TGTGCCAGCAGCTTATCTTGGGACTCTGGAAACACCATATATTTT. Its protein is CASSLSWDSGNTIYF.

This clonotype was observed many times. The J gene is TRBJ2-3, the V gene TRBV2; 7 bases are a match to TRBD1. V was clipped by 3 bases and J by 2 bases; unmatched bases: 11. CDR3 length equals 17 residues. Germline CDR1 and CDR2: SNHLY and FYNNEI. The DNA of the CDR3 is TGTGCCAGCAGTGAGCCCCCGGGACAGTTAAACACAGATACGCAGTATTTT. This sequence encodes CASSEPPGQLNTDTQYF.

A few counts support this clonotype. The chain combines TRBV6-2 or TRBV6-3 with TRBJ1-3, with D unresolved. Trimming took off 7 bases at V and 4 bases at J, with 17 bases between the two ends. Germline loops: CDR1 MNHEY, CDR2 SVGEGT. The CDR3 length is 15 residues. In nucleotides, the CDR3 is TGTGCCAGCACCAACGGGGAGGCATCGGGAAACACCATATATTTT. Protein product: CASTNGEASGNTIYF.

This clonotype was picked up a small number of times. The chain uses TRBV7-2 and TRBJ2-7, with 9 nucleotides matching TRBD2. Germline values: CDR1 SGHTA, CDR2 FQGNSA. The trim removed 2 bases at V and 3 bases at J, leaving 5 bases unmatched. This CDR3 is 15 amino acids long. The CDR3 region has the DNA TGTGCCAGCAGCTTATTAGCGGGAGACCGCTACGAGCAGTACTTC. This codes for CASSLLAGDRYEQYF. Based on the CDR3 plus reference TRBV7-2 and TRBJ2-7, the full variable domain is GAGVSQSPSNKVTEKGKDVELRCDPISGHTALYWYRQSLGQGLEFLIYFQGNSAPDKSGLPSDRFSAERTGGSVSTLTIQRTQQEDSAVYLCASSLLAGDRYEQYFGPGTRLTVT.

The rearrangement uses TRBV19 and TRBJ1-1; D is perhaps TRBD1 (6 bases). V lost 6 bases, J lost 3 bases, and 29 bases lay in between. CDR3 length equals 19 residues. CDR1 LNHDA and CDR2 SQIVND come from the germline V gene (reference sequence). The CDR3 sequence is CASRRGRGPGLNRDTEAFF. CDR3 DNA: TGTGCCAGTAGGAGGGGTCGTGGGCCAGGGCTTAACAGGGACACTGAAGCTTTCTTT.

The V and J genes are TRBV6-1 and TRBJ2-1; 8 positions agree with TRBD2. The germline CDR1 and CDR2 sequences are MNHNS and SASEGT. This CDR3 spans 12 amino acids. The V and J ends lost 11 bases and 15 bases, in that order; junction bases with no gene match: 15. CDR3: CALHPSAGVLFF. CDR3 bases: TGTGCCCTCCATCCCTCAGCGGGAGTGCTGTTCTTC.

This clonotype has a count of ten or more. This chain links TRBV10-2 with TRBJ1-2, with TRBD1 as a possible D gene (5 bases). The CDR3 is 15 residues long. The ends were cut back, 3 bases at V and 6 bases at J, with 17 bases in the middle. CDR1 WSHSY and CDR2 SAAADI come from the germline V gene. CDR3 sequence (DNA): TGCGCCAGCAGTGATTACCGGGACGGCTTCAATGGCTACACCTTC. Translating gives CASSDYRDGFNGYTF.

This clonotype was recorded at least ten times. CDR3 in DNA: TGTGCCAGCAGCGTAGAGGAGCGGGAGGACTACGAGCAGTACTTC. The encoded protein is CASSVEEREDYEQYF. This chain joins TRBV9 and TRBJ2-7, with 9 bases identical to TRBD2. CDR1 is SGDLS, CDR2 YYNGEE, per germline. Germline trimming cut 0 bases from V and 3 bases from J; bases unmatched to any gene: 4. This CDR3 spans 15 amino acids.

This clonotype was seen ten or more times. This rearrangement joins TRBV3-1 to TRBJ1-2; D might be TRBD1 (5 bases). Germline CDR1 reads LGHDT; CDR2 reads YNNKEL (reference sequence). Trimming took off 5 bases at V and 4 bases at J, with 14 bases between the two ends. The CDR3 sequence is 14 residues long. CDR3 sequence (DNA): TGTGCCAGCAGCGGGGCGACAGAACTCTATGGCTACACCTTC. This codes for CASSGATELYGYTF.

This clonotype has a count of ten or more. V is TRBV9 and J is TRBJ1-5; D is unresolved. The germline V gene has CDR1 SGDLS and CDR2 YYNGEE. The CDR3 sequence is 15 residues long. The V gene lost 4 bases and the J gene lost 0 bases, with 11 bases spanning the gap. CDR3: CASSPGAGSNQPQHF. The CDR3 DNA sequence: TGTGCCAGCAGCCCCGGAGCCGGTAGCAATCAGCCCCAGCATTTT.

This clonotype was found many times. The chain uses TRBV11-3 and TRBJ2-7, with 11 bases fitting TRBD1. This CDR3 is 15 amino acids long. J was trimmed by 9 bases and V by 3 bases; bases with no gene match: 10. CDR1 and CDR2 (germline): SGHNT, YENEEA. CDR3 DNA: TGTGCCAGCAGCTTTACCGGGACAGGGGGGAACGGGCAGTACTTC. As protein: CASSFTGTGGNGQYF. The full variable domain, its missing parts supplied by reference TRBV11-3 and TRBJ2-7, is EAGVVQSPRYKIIEKKQPVAFWCNPISGHNTLYWYLQNLGQGPELLIRYENEEAVDDSQLPKDRFSAERLKGVDSTLKIQPAELGDSAVYLCASSFTGTGGNGQYFGPGTRLTVT.

This clonotype turned up a few times. The rearrangement uses TRBV6-5 and TRBJ2-7; a weak D match, TRBD1 (6 bases). CDR3 size: 15 residues. The germline V gene has CDR1 MNHEY and CDR2 SVGAGI. Trimming cost V 0 bases and J 6 bases, with 15 bases left between them. In nucleotides, the CDR3 is TGTGCCAGCAGTTACTCGAAGGGGGTGTGGGCCGAGCAGTACTTC. This encodes CASSYSKGVWAEQYF.

The CDR3 spells CAWSAGWDQPQHF. For the CDR3, the DNA is TGTGCCTGGAGTGCAGGGTGGGATCAGCCCCAGCATTTT. The chain carries TRBV30 and TRBJ1-5; TRBD1 might be the D (5 bases). V was pared by 1 base and J by 5 bases, with 9 bases between. There are 13 residues in the CDR3. The germline gives CDR1 GTSNPN, CDR2 SVGIG (reference sequence).

This clonotype was seen a handful of times. V usage is TRBV6-2 or TRBV6-3 and J usage is TRBJ2-3; D gene ambiguous. V was pared by 5 bases and J by 7 bases, with 16 bases between. The CDR3 loop spans 14 amino acids. Germline V gene lookup returns CDR1 MNHEY and CDR2 SVGEGT. The CDR3 coding sequence is TGTGCCAGCAGTGCCCCCCTCGGCGGTCATACGCAGTATTTT. Translation: CASSAPLGGHTQYF.

This chain joins TRBV4-3 and TRBJ1-2, with TRBD1 identical over 7 bases. Germline V gene data show CDR1 as LGHNA and CDR2 as YSLEER. This CDR3 is 19 amino acids long. Trimming removed 3 bases from V and 2 bases from J; junction bases left unmatched: 18. CDR3 in amino acids: CASSHLRGETGHSNYGYTF. The CDR3 bases are TGCGCCAGCAGCCACCTGAGAGGAGAGACAGGGCACTCGAACTATGGCTACACCTTC.

This clonotype was counted a few times. This chain connects TRBV27 to TRBJ2-2; 10 positions agree with TRBD2. Germline lookup yields CDR1 MNHEY and CDR2 SMNVEV (reference sequence). This CDR3 has 19 amino acids. J was trimmed by 4 bases and V by 0 bases; bases with no gene match: 11. The CDR3 reads CASSLSRSGRVQVTGELFF. CDR3 bases: TGTGCCAGCAGTTTATCTCGAAGCGGGAGGGTCCAGGTCACCGGGGAGCTGTTTTTT.

The V call is TRBV19, the J call TRBJ2-7, with 8 bases fitting TRBD1. This CDR3 has 15 amino acids. CDR1 is LNHDA, CDR2 SQIVND, per germline (reference sequence). V lost 3 bases, J lost 1 base, and 5 bases stayed unmatched. The CDR3 reads CASSIRTGFSYEQYF. Written as DNA, the CDR3 is TGTGCCAGTAGTATTAGGACAGGGTTTTCCTACGAGCAGTACTTC. The whole variable domain, filled in from reference TRBV19 and TRBJ2-7, reads DGGITQSPKYLFRKEGQNVTLSCEQNLNHDAMYWYRQDPGQGLRLIYYSQIVNDFQKGDIAEGYSVSREKKESFPLTVTSAQKNPTAFYLCASSIRTGFSYEQYFGPGTRLTVT.

This clonotype has a count of ten or more. The V gene is TRBV6-1, the J gene TRBJ2-3, with unresolved D. V was trimmed by 8 bases and J by 1 base, leaving 16 bases between them. This CDR3 is 15 amino acids long. Per germline, CDR1 MNHNS and CDR2 SASEGT. The CDR3 protein is CASLPLTVGTDTQYF. CDR3 DNA sequence: TGTGCCAGCTTGCCCCTTACAGTGGGCACAGATACGCAGTATTTT.

The rearrangement uses TRBV20-1 and TRBJ1-5, with 7 bases identical to TRBD1. J lost 7 bases, V lost 5 bases, and 11 bases had no gene match. CDR3 length: 14 residues. Germline V CDR1 and CDR2: DFQATT, SNEGSKA (reference sequence). The CDR3 loop reads CSARTGASGQPQHF. For the CDR3, the DNA is TGCAGTGCTCGTACAGGGGCCTCCGGACAGCCCCAGCATTTT.

This clonotype was recorded at least ten times. The chain joins TRBV2 to TRBJ2-2, with D maybe TRBD1 (6 bases). The germline V gene has CDR1 SNHLY and CDR2 FYNNEI. The CDR3 spans 15 residues. V was pared by 5 bases and J by 4 bases, with 14 bases between. The CDR3 nucleotides are TGTGCCAGCAGTCGCAGGGGCGCCCTCACCGGGGAGCTGTTTTTT. Its translation: CASSRRGALTGELFF.